These T cell receptor beta chains were read from a single sample in a study of regulatory T cells in long-lasting Graves disease. TCRdb reprocessed the multiplex PCR reads via MiXCR and lists one record per CDR3 protein. In the table there are 300,000 to 400,000 distinct CDR3 sequences, over 15% of which are singletons. These records were also assigned to another study, of T cells in Graves' hyperthyroidism and ophthalmopathy.

The sequences come from peripheral blood mononuclear cells (PBMCs), collected at new diagnosis, from a patient treated with antithyroid drugs. Receptor source: a man between 40 and 49 years old with Graves disease. The CDR3 runs from the conserved cysteine through the conserved F or W. A D gene is named only where the DNA matches it firmly. The size of a clone is reported for some rows only, either as once, few or many, or as a class for expanded clones.

clone_size: many
j_call: TRBJ2-1
v_call: TRBV20-1
d_call: TRBD2
cdr3_aa: CSARDLLAGDPYNEQFF
cdr3_nt: TGCAGTGCTAGAGATCTGCTTGCGGGGGACCCCTACAATGAGCAGTTCTTC

clone_size: many
j_call: TRBJ1-1
v_call: TRBV28
d_call: -
cdr3_aa: CASPKGGGVGDTEAFF
cdr3_nt: TGTGCCAGCCCAAAAGGGGGAGGGGTTGGGGACACTGAAGCTTTCTTT

clone_size: -
j_call: TRBJ2-5
v_call: TRBV18
d_call: TRBD2
cdr3_aa: CASSPQGPGGEETQYF
cdr3_nt: TGTGCCAGCTCACCACAGGGGCCGGGGGGTGAAGAGACCCAGTACTTC

clone_size: -
j_call: TRBJ1-5
v_call: TRBV19
d_call: -
cdr3_aa: CASSIVGGQPQHF
cdr3_nt: TGTGCCAGTAGTATTGTTGGGGGTCAGCCCCAGCATTTT

clone_size: -
j_call: TRBJ2-4
v_call: TRBV20-1
d_call: -
cdr3_aa: CSARGKLAKNIQYF
cdr3_nt: TGCAGTGCTAGAGGGAAACTAGCCAAAAACATTCAGTACTTC

clone_size: many
j_call: TRBJ2-7
v_call: TRBV5-1
d_call: -
cdr3_aa: CASSLVRGSYEQYF
cdr3_nt: TGCGCCAGCAGCTTGGTTAGGGGATCCTACGAGCAGTACTTC

clone_size: -
j_call: TRBJ2-1
v_call: TRBV6-2/TRBV6-3
d_call: TRBD2
cdr3_aa: CASSYSSGGFYNEQFF
cdr3_nt: TGTGCCAGCAGTTACTCGAGCGGGGGCTTCTACAATGAGCAGTTCTTC

clone_size: many
j_call: TRBJ2-5
v_call: TRBV18
d_call: -
cdr3_aa: CASSPPRRGGETQYF
cdr3_nt: TGTGCCAGCTCACCACCCCGAAGGGGGGGAGAGACCCAGTACTTC

clone_size: few
j_call: TRBJ1-4
v_call: TRBV5-5
d_call: -
cdr3_aa: CASSPVEGSGEKLFF
cdr3_nt: TGTGCCAGCAGCCCGGTTGAGGGTAGTGGGGAAAAACTGTTTTTT

clone_size: many
j_call: TRBJ1-5
v_call: TRBV20-1
d_call: -
cdr3_aa: CSARRGDQPQHF
cdr3_nt: TGCAGTGCCAGACGGGGGGATCAGCCCCAGCATTTT

clone_size: many
j_call: TRBJ2-3
v_call: TRBV24-1
d_call: TRBD2
cdr3_aa: CATRPGGNTDTQYF
cdr3_nt: TGTGCCACCCGGCCCGGGGGGAACACAGATACGCAGTATTTT

clone_size: many
j_call: TRBJ1-3
v_call: TRBV27
d_call: -
cdr3_aa: CASSLFGQWRRGGNTIYF
cdr3_nt: TGTGCCAGCAGTTTATTCGGACAGTGGAGGAGGGGGGGAAACACCATATATTTT

clone_size: many
j_call: TRBJ2-5
v_call: TRBV4-3
d_call: -
cdr3_aa: CASSQYRDLQETQYF
cdr3_nt: TGCGCCAGCAGCCAATACAGGGACCTCCAAGAGACCCAGTACTTC

clone_size: -
j_call: TRBJ2-2
v_call: TRBV6-1
d_call: -
cdr3_aa: CASNPGLLTGELFF
cdr3_nt: TGTGCCAGCAACCCGGGACTGCTCACCGGGGAGCTGTTTTTT

clone_size: -
j_call: TRBJ2-3
v_call: TRBV20-1
d_call: TRBD1
cdr3_aa: CSASGQGNTDTQYF
cdr3_nt: TGCAGTGCTTCGGGACAGGGGAACACAGATACGCAGTATTTT

clone_size: -
j_call: TRBJ1-1
v_call: TRBV14
d_call: -
cdr3_aa: CASSQYPYTEAFF
cdr3_nt: TGTGCCAGCAGCCAGTACCCCTACACTGAAGCTTTCTTT

clone_size: few
j_call: TRBJ2-3
v_call: TRBV6-2/TRBV6-3
d_call: -
cdr3_aa: CASSYPDELLSDTQYF
cdr3_nt: TGTGCCAGCAGTTACCCGGACGAATTGCTATCAGATACGCAGTATTTT

clone_size: many
j_call: TRBJ2-7
v_call: TRBV27
d_call: -
cdr3_aa: CASMDRYEQYF
cdr3_nt: TGTGCCAGCATGGACCGATACGAGCAGTACTTC

clone_size: -
j_call: TRBJ2-5
v_call: TRBV24-1
d_call: TRBD1
cdr3_aa: CATSDFRTGGGETQYF
cdr3_nt: TGTGCCACCAGTGATTTCCGGACAGGGGGTGGAGAGACCCAGTACTTC

clone_size: many
j_call: TRBJ2-7
v_call: TRBV27
d_call: TRBD2
cdr3_aa: CASSLRIVAGGPSYEQYF
cdr3_nt: TGTGCCAGCAGTCTCAGAATCGTAGCGGGGGGGCCCTCCTACGAGCAGTACTTC

clone_size: few
j_call: TRBJ1-1
v_call: TRBV20-1
d_call: -
cdr3_aa: CSARVGGLNTEAFF
cdr3_nt: TGCAGTGCTAGGGTCGGGGGACTGAACACTGAAGCTTTCTTT

clone_size: -
j_call: TRBJ1-3
v_call: TRBV6-1
d_call: -
cdr3_aa: CASSENREFSGNTIYF
cdr3_nt: TGTGCCAGCAGTGAAAACAGGGAATTCTCTGGAAACACCATATATTTT

clone_size: -
j_call: TRBJ1-3
v_call: TRBV10-3
d_call: -
cdr3_aa: CAISSPPGQGTRNTIYF
cdr3_nt: TGTGCCATCAGTTCCCCCCCAGGGCAGGGAACCCGAAACACCATATATTTT

clone_size: -
j_call: TRBJ2-3
v_call: TRBV6-1
d_call: TRBD2
cdr3_aa: CASSDWTRGSNTQYF
cdr3_nt: TGTGCCAGCAGCGACTGGACTAGAGGATCGAATACGCAGTATTTT

clone_size: few
j_call: TRBJ1-2
v_call: TRBV6-2/TRBV6-3
d_call: TRBD1
cdr3_aa: CATGGAASSNYGYTF
cdr3_nt: TGTGCCACAGGGGGAGCAGCCTCATCTAACTATGGCTACACCTTC

clone_size: -
j_call: TRBJ1-1
v_call: TRBV18
d_call: TRBD1
cdr3_aa: CASSPPGQGIRTEAFF
cdr3_nt: TGTGCCAGCTCACCCCCGGGACAGGGGATTCGGACTGAAGCTTTCTTT